These T cell receptor beta chains were read from a single sample in a study of control samples from healthy donors and cancer patients. The data were produced by immunoSEQ multiplex PCR, yet TCRdb's version contains in-frame clones alone and is incomplete. The top ten hold over 1.2% of the sample, which has 230,000 or so clones, about 95% seen once. The sequenced sample consisted of blood. Every receptor here comes from a man between 45 and 60 years old in good health. Each CDR3 is given with its conserved first and last residue. A D gene is named only where the DNA matches it firmly. Clone size appears in some rows only: once, few, many, or a class for an expanded clone.

abundance	len	v_gene	d_gene	j_gene	CDR3aa	CDR3nt
.	14	TRBV28	TRBD1	TRBJ2-2	CASQGQTNTGELFF	TGTGCCAGCCAGGGACAGACGAACACCGGGGAGCTGTTTTTT
.	15	TRBV3-1/TRBV3-2	TRBD1	TRBJ2-5	CASSRPGQGQETQYF	TGTGCCAGCAGCCGACCGGGACAGGGCCAAGAGACCCAGTACTTC
.	14	TRBV2	TRBD1	TRBJ1-2	CASSAQGQVFGYTF	TGTGCCAGCAGTGCCCAGGGACAGGTCTTTGGCTACACCTTC
.	13	TRBV10-1	.	TRBJ1-1	CASRSQANTEAFF	TGCGCCAGCAGATCCCAGGCGAACACTGAAGCTTTCTTT
.	13	TRBV5-4	.	TRBJ1-3	CASSLGSGNTIYF	TGTGCCAGCAGCTTAGGGTCTGGAAACACCATATATTTT
.	16	TRBV9	TRBD2	TRBJ2-2	CASSVAGTSDAGELFF	TGTGCCAGCAGCGTTGCCGGGACTAGTGATGCCGGGGAGCTGTTTTTT
.	17	TRBV19	TRBD1	TRBJ2-1	CASSRGQGPLSYNEQFF	TGTGCCAGTAGTAGGGGACAGGGGCCGCTCTCCTACAATGAGCAGTTCTTC
.	14	TRBV5-6	TRBD1	TRBJ1-2	CASSLGRGRYGYTF	TGTGCCAGCAGCTTGGGCAGGGGGAGGTATGGCTACACCTTC
.	14	TRBV2	.	TRBJ1-1	CASSPNRVGTEAFF	TGTGCCAGCAGTCCGAACAGGGTTGGCACTGAAGCTTTCTTT
.	15	TRBV9	TRBD1	TRBJ2-5	CASSVALTGLETQYF	TGTGCCAGCAGCGTAGCCCTGACAGGGTTAGAGACCCAGTACTTC
.	18	TRBV15	.	TRBJ1-3	CATSRDLIGKGGGNTIYF	TGTGCCACCAGCAGAGATCTGATTGGGAAAGGAGGTGGAAACACCATATATTTT
once	19	TRBV4-1	TRBD1	TRBJ1-2	CASSQAPGQGAFFSYGYTF	TGCGCCAGCAGCCAAGCCCCGGGACAGGGGGCGTTTTTCTCCTATGGCTACACCTTC
.	14	TRBV2	.	TRBJ2-7	CASRSGYNSYEQYF	TGTGCCAGCAGGTCGGGGTACAACTCCTACGAGCAGTACTTC
.	15	TRBV9	.	TRBJ2-1	CASSPSGAGLNEQFF	TGTGCCAGCAGCCCCTCGGGGGCGGGTTTAAATGAGCAGTTCTTC
.	16	TRBV5-1	TRBD1	TRBJ2-3	CASSLPGTGLTDTQYF	TGCGCCAGCAGCTTGCCCGGGACAGGGCTCACAGATACGCAGTATTTT
.	15	TRBV4-1	TRBD1	TRBJ2-1	CASRQPGQGKSEQFF	TGCGCCAGCAGACAACCGGGACAGGGAAAGAGTGAGCAGTTCTTC
.	14	TRBV2	.	TRBJ1-5	CASSEVGNVQPQHF	TGTGCCAGCAGTGAAGTAGGGAATGTGCAGCCCCAGCATTTT
.	14	TRBV27	.	TRBJ2-2	CASSFGQYTGELFF	TGTGCCAGCAGTTTCGGACAGTACACCGGGGAGCTGTTTTTT
.	14	TRBV29-1	TRBD1	TRBJ2-1	CSVVRDRGYGEQFF	TGCAGCGTTGTCAGGGACAGGGGTTACGGTGAGCAGTTCTTC
.	15	TRBV28	.	TRBJ1-6	CASSKLREEVSPLHF	TGTGCCAGCAGCAAGCTCCGGGAAGAAGTTTCACCCCTCCACTTT
once	14	TRBV6-5	TRBD1	TRBJ2-2	CASTLDRGTGELFF	TGTGCCAGCACCTTGGACAGGGGGACCGGGGAGCTGTTTTTT
.	14	TRBV28	TRBD1	TRBJ1-1	CASSATGGRKEAFF	TGTGCCAGCAGTGCGACAGGGGGCCGGAAAGAAGCTTTCTTT
.	14	TRBV15	TRBD1	TRBJ2-5	CATSPQGDGETQYF	TGTGCCACCAGTCCCCAGGGGGACGGAGAGACCCAGTACTTC
.	16	TRBV28	.	TRBJ1-2	CASRVPYPDGLYGYTF	TGTGCCAGCAGAGTACCTTACCCGGACGGATTATATGGCTACACCTTC
.	14	TRBV28	.	TRBJ1-6	CASSRIQAGAPLHF	TGTGCCAGCAGTAGAATACAGGCTGGGGCACCCCTCCACTTT
.	19	TRBV5-1	TRBD2	TRBJ2-3	CASSLPGLGLAGETDTQYF	TGCGCCAGCAGCCTTCCGGGCCTAGGGCTAGCGGGGGAGACAGATACGCAGTATTTT
.	13	TRBV19	TRBD1	TRBJ1-6	CASSDRDNSPLHF	TGTGCCAGTAGTGACAGGGATAATTCACCCCTCCACTTT
.	14	TRBV27	.	TRBJ1-5	CASSLRTPDQPQHF	TGTGCCAGCAGTTTACGGACTCCCGATCAGCCCCAGCATTTT
.	14	TRBV7-8	.	TRBJ2-3	CASSLAYSTDTQYF	TGTGCCAGCAGCTTAGCGTACAGCACAGATACGCAGTATTTT
.	13	TRBV12-3/TRBV12-4	.	TRBJ1-5	CASSLPPSAAQHF	TGTGCCAGCAGTTTACCCCCCTCCGCGGCCCAGCATTTT
.	15	TRBV3-1/TRBV3-2	.	TRBJ1-3	CASSQDGRVGNTIYF	TGTGCCAGCAGCCAAGACGGAAGGGTTGGAAACACCATATATTTT
.	17	TRBV23-1	TRBD2	TRBJ2-1	CASSQDQKAGGYNEQFF	TGCGCCAGCAGTCAAGATCAGAAAGCGGGGGGATACAATGAGCAGTTCTTC
.	14	TRBV5-5	TRBD1	TRBJ1-4	CASSLRFGTEKLFF	TGTGCCAGCAGCTTGCGGTTTGGGACAGAGAAACTGTTTTTT
.	12	TRBV11-2	.	TRBJ1-1	CASSLGWGAAFF	TGTGCCAGCAGCTTAGGGTGGGGGGCGGCTTTCTTT
.	16	TRBV25-1	.	TRBJ2-7	CASSSHRDLGAYEQYF	TGTGCCAGCAGTAGCCACAGGGATCTAGGGGCCTACGAGCAGTACTTC
.	15	TRBV7-9	.	TRBJ2-1	CASSLLLTDLNEQFF	TGTGCCAGCAGCTTATTACTGACAGATCTCAATGAGCAGTTCTTC
.	10	TRBV20-1	.	TRBJ1-2	CSARERGYTF	TGCAGTGCTAGAGAAAGAGGCTACACCTTC
once	14	TRBV19	.	TRBJ1-2	CASSTGTSWGGYTF	TGTGCCAGTAGTACAGGGACATCCTGGGGAGGCTACACCTTC
.	16	TRBV3-1/TRBV3-2	TRBD1	TRBJ1-2	CASSPRQGAVYYGYTF	TGTGCCAGCAGCCCTAGACAGGGGGCGGTTTATTATGGCTACACCTTC
.	19	TRBV4-2	TRBD1	TRBJ2-6	CASSQVTGGPRSGANVLTF	TGTGCCAGCAGCCAAGTGACAGGGGGCCCTCGCTCTGGGGCCAACGTCCTGACTTTC
.	16	TRBV28	TRBD1	TRBJ1-4	CASSLQGTANNEKLFF	TGTGCCAGCAGTTTGCAAGGGACAGCTAATAATGAAAAACTGTTTTTT
.	13	TRBV12-3/TRBV12-4	.	TRBJ2-5	CASSLTRLETQYF	TGTGCCAGCAGTTTAACTAGGCTCGAGACCCAGTACTTC
once	14	TRBV5-1	.	TRBJ1-1	CASSLERGGLEAFF	TGCGCCAGCAGCTTGGAGAGAGGAGGGCTAGAAGCTTTCTTT
.	12	TRBV28	.	TRBJ2-4	CASSLRLDIQYF	TGTGCCAGCAGTTTAAGACTGGACATTCAGTACTTC
.	13	TRBV28	.	TRBJ2-7	CASTPGTRGEQYF	TGTGCCAGCACTCCCGGGACCCGGGGCGAGCAGTACTTC
.	13	TRBV15	TRBD1	TRBJ2-1	CATSREDRAEQFF	TGTGCCACCAGCAGAGAAGACAGGGCCGAGCAGTTCTTC
once	17	TRBV3-1/TRBV3-2	.	TRBJ1-3	CASSQVTTGTTGNTIYF	TGTGCCAGCAGCCAAGTGACTACCGGGACAACTGGAAACACCATATATTTT
.	16	TRBV7-9	TRBD1	TRBJ1-6	CASSGGTGSYNSPLHF	TGTGCCAGCAGCGGAGGGACAGGGTCCTATAATTCACCCCTCCACTTT
.	14	TRBV5-4	TRBD1	TRBJ2-3	CASSQGTGTDTQYF	TGTGCCAGCAGCCAAGGGACAGGCACAGATACGCAGTATTTT
once	15	TRBV28	.	TRBJ2-3	CASSPGGAGTDTQYF	TGTGCCAGCAGCCCAGGAGGAGCCGGCACAGATACGCAGTATTTT
.	14	TRBV28	.	TRBJ1-4	CASSFGGVREKLFF	TGTGCCAGCAGTTTCGGGGGGGTAAGGGAAAAACTGTTTTTT
.	13	TRBV3-1/TRBV3-2	.	TRBJ2-5	CASSPRVQETQYF	TGTGCCAGCAGCCCCAGGGTACAAGAGACCCAGTACTTC
.	16	TRBV2	.	TRBJ1-5	CASSDGLGAGRQPQHF	TGTGCCAGCAGTGATGGTTTGGGCGCCGGGAGACAGCCCCAGCATTTT
.	15	TRBV27	.	TRBJ1-6	CASSSGRTYNSPLHF	TGTGCCAGCAGTTCCGGACGGACCTATAATTCACCCCTCCACTTT
.	15	TRBV9	.	TRBJ1-6	CASSAQVRENSPLHF	TGTGCCAGCAGCGCCCAGGTGCGGGAGAATTCACCCCTCCACTTT